Each of the 28 T cell receptor beta chains below was sequenced from the same sample in a study of STAT5B mutations in CD4+ large granular lymphocyte leukemia. Only in-frame clones appear in the TCRdb table, and some are missing; sequencing was by immunoSEQ multiplex PCR. The sample yields some 30,000 clones, 78% seen once. Input material: CD4+ T cells from blood buffy coats. These receptors were collected from a human donor in good health.

The chain couples TRBV11-2 to TRBJ1-4; D not resolved. Germline V gene data show CDR1 as SGHAT and CDR2 as FQNNGV. V shed 2 bases and J shed 2 bases, with 18 bases lying between them. CDR3 length: 18 amino acids. The CDR3 DNA sequence: TGTGCCAGCAGCTTACGTTTACGAGGTTTTGGCACTAATGAAAAACTGTTTTTT. Protein product: CASSLRLRGFGTNEKLFF.

This chain uses TRBV18 with TRBJ2-5, with D tentatively TRBD1 or TRBD2 (6 bases each). CDR3 length: 13 residues. V was cut by 3 bases and J by 5 bases, with 10 bases left in between. Germline V CDR1 and CDR2: KGHSH, LQKENI. In DNA, the CDR3 is TGTGCCAGCTCACCGGGGGGCGCCGAGACCCAGTACTTC. It is translated as CASSPGGAETQYF.

The chain employs TRBV5-1 and TRBJ1-2, with 7 bases matching TRBD1. CDR1 is SGHRS and CDR2 is YFSETQ in the germline V gene. The CDR3 contains 17 residues. The junction had 8 bases not matched to a gene; V was cut back by 0 bases and J by 0 bases. In DNA form, the CDR3 reads TGCGCCAGCAGCTTGGAGGGGCGGACAGGCGCTAACTATGGCTACACCTTC. Protein sequence: CASSLEGRTGANYGYTF. Combining the CDR3 with reference TRBV5-1 and TRBJ1-2 gives the whole variable domain KAGVTQTPRYLIKTRGQQVTLSCSPISGHRSVSWYQQTPGQGLQFLFEYFSETQRNKGNFPGRFSGRQFSNSRSEMNVSTLELGDSALYLCASSLEGRTGANYGYTFGSGTRLTVV.

The chain has TRBV19 and TRBJ1-2, with 9 nucleotides matching TRBD1. Germline values: CDR1 LNHDA, CDR2 SQIVND (reference sequence). The junction had 13 bases not matched to a gene; V was cut back by 9 bases and J by 2 bases. The CDR3 is 16 residues long. This CDR3 reads CASLGTGRWDNYGYTF. Here the CDR3 DNA reads TGTGCCAGCCTAGGGACAGGGAGGTGGGACAACTATGGCTACACCTTC.

V gene TRBV7-2 combines with J gene TRBJ1-5; 11 positions match TRBD1. Germline CDR1 and CDR2: SGHTA and FQGNSA. Trimming cost V 5 bases and J 7 bases; bases outside gene matches: 4. The CDR3 is made up of 14 amino acids. DNA of the CDR3: TGTGCCAGCAGCCTTCGGGACAGGGGGCAGCCCCAGCATTTT. Translating gives CASSLRDRGQPQHF.

This clone occurred a few times. This chain uses TRBV11-2 with TRBJ1-1; no firm D call. This CDR3 is built from 13 residues. CDR1 is SGHAT, CDR2 FQNNGV, per germline. Trimming pared 4 bases from V and 1 base from J, leaving 7 bases between. Written as DNA, the CDR3 is TGTGCCAGCAGCTCGTCCCGGAACACTGAAGCTTTCTTT. Residues: CASSSSRNTEAFF.

This sequence joins TRBV9 and TRBJ1-2; no clear D. V lost 6 bases, J lost 1 base, and 7 bases lay in between. The CDR3 sequence is 12 residues long. The V gene's germline CDR1 is SGDLS and CDR2 YYNGEE. This CDR3 reads CASTNDNYGYTF. The CDR3 DNA reads TGTGCCAGCACGAATGATAACTATGGCTACACCTTC.

The genes are TRBV19 and TRBJ1-1; the D is unclear. There are 13 residues in the CDR3. Trimming removed 6 bases from V and 2 bases from J, with 10 bases in between. CDR1 is LNHDA, CDR2 SQIVND, per germline (reference sequence). The CDR3 DNA reads as TGTGCCAGTAGCCCTCGGGGAAACACTGAAGCTTTCTTT. Its protein is CASSPRGNTEAFF.

This clone occurred once. The V and J genes are TRBV28 and TRBJ2-3, with 14 bases aligning to TRBD2. This CDR3 spans 17 amino acids. The J segment lost 3 bases and the V segment lost 4 bases, leaving 6 bases of the junction unmatched. Germline CDR1 reads MDHEN; CDR2 reads SYDVKM. In DNA, the CDR3 is TGTGCCAGCAGTTCCCCCGGACTAGCGGGAGGTACAGATACGCAGTATTTT. It encodes CASSSPGLAGGTDTQYF.

This sequence joins TRBV6-1 and TRBJ2-3; unclear D gene. The CDR3 runs to 13 residues. Trimming removed 2 bases at V and 6 bases at J, with 9 bases between. Germline CDR1 and CDR2: MNHNS and SASEGT. CDR3 residues: CASSEIRRDTQYF. CDR3 sequence (DNA): TGTGCCAGCAGTGAAATCAGGCGGGATACGCAGTATTTT.

The chain uses TRBV6-6 and TRBJ2-3; D remains unclear. The ends were cut back, 0 bases at V and 2 bases at J, with 6 bases in the middle. The CDR3 extends over 14 amino acids. Germline loops: CDR1 MNHNY, CDR2 SVGAGI (reference sequence). For the CDR3, the DNA is TGTGCCAGCAGTTACTCCCCGGACACAGATACGCAGTATTTT. Translated: CASSYSPDTDTQYF.

This clone was found once. V usage is TRBV18 and J usage is TRBJ2-5; no clear D. CDR3 length: 13 amino acids. Germline assignment: CDR1 KGHSH and CDR2 LQKENI. Trimming left V 5 bases short and J 2 bases short, with 9 bases between. The CDR3: CASSYGHQETQYF. Here the CDR3 DNA reads TGTGCCAGCTCATATGGCCATCAAGAGACCCAGTACTTC.

To note about this clone: This same CDR3 is encoded by further DNA sequences in the sample. The chain is built from TRBV28 and TRBJ2-7; 7 nucleotides match TRBD1. Germline values: CDR1 MDHEN, CDR2 SYDVKM. V shed 6 bases, J shed 4 bases, and the junction held 9 bases outside the gene matches. The CDR3 covers 14 residues. CDR3 DNA sequence: TGTGCCAGCAGCCTGCCGGGGACAGCTTACGAGCAGTACTTC. It is translated as CASSLPGTAYEQYF.

J is TRBJ2-7 and V is TRBV6-5, with a possible D match to TRBD1 (7 bases). V was pared by 0 bases and J by 3 bases, with 15 bases between. Germline-derived CDR1 and CDR2 are MNHEY and SVGAGI. This CDR3 has 16 amino acids. The CDR3 DNA sequence: TGTGCCAGCAGTTACTCAGGGGACAGTAGCGGCTACGAGCAGTACTTC. This encodes CASSYSGDSSGYEQYF.

The V and J genes are TRBV28 and TRBJ2-1, with TRBD2 identical over 15 bases. The CDR3 consists of 16 residues. Germline V gene lookup returns CDR1 MDHEN and CDR2 SYDVKM. V shed 5 bases, J shed 8 bases, and the junction held 7 bases outside the gene matches. The CDR3: CASSEGLAGGRDEQFF. CDR3 nucleotides: TGTGCCAGCAGTGAGGGACTAGCGGGAGGAAGGGATGAGCAGTTCTTC.

This rearrangement joins TRBV6-5 to TRBJ1-6, with TRBD1 identical over 9 bases. The CDR3 covers 14 residues. J lost 10 bases, V lost 7 bases, and 8 bases had no gene match. CDR1 and CDR2 (germline): MNHEY, SVGAGI. Here the CDR3 DNA reads TGTGCCAGCACCATGGGACAGGGAAGGTCACCCCTCCACTTT. Its translation: CASTMGQGRSPLHF.

The V call is TRBV19, the J call TRBJ1-2; TRBD1 aligns across 7 bases. The germline gives CDR1 LNHDA, CDR2 SQIVND (reference sequence). The CDR3 is made up of 12 amino acids. Losses at the gene ends were 7 bases for V and 5 bases for J; bases not matched to a gene: 4. CDR3 bases: TGTGCCAGTACCTCGACAGGGTATGGCTACACCTTC. This sequence encodes CASTSTGYGYTF.

CDR3 coding DNA: TGCGCCAGCAGCTTGAGGGCCACGGGGTCCGGGGAGCTGTTTTTT. Protein sequence: CASSLRATGSGELFF. This chain uses TRBV5-1 with TRBJ2-2, with a possible D match to TRBD2 (5 bases). The CDR3 loop spans 15 amino acids. The germline gives CDR1 SGHRS, CDR2 YFSETQ. Trimming stripped 1 base from V and 6 bases from J, with 13 bases between.

The chain employs TRBV29-1 and TRBJ2-1, with 9 bases lining up with TRBD1. J gave up 7 bases and V 7 bases, and 11 bases lay outside the gene matches. The CDR3 length is 14 residues. Germline V gives CDR1 SQVTM, CDR2 ANQGSEA. Written as DNA, the CDR3 is TGCAGCGCCGATTACAGGGGGCGCGGTAATGAGCAGTTCTTC. It specifies CSADYRGRGNEQFF.

The rearrangement joins TRBV27 to TRBJ1-3; weak D call: TRBD1 (6 bases). This CDR3 has 13 residues. The germline V gene encodes CDR1 MNHEY and CDR2 SMNVEV (reference sequence). Deletions cut 5 bases from V and 4 bases from J, with 9 bases between. CDR3 region: CASSPGQGNTIYF. CDR3 coding DNA: TGTGCCAGCAGTCCCGGACAGGGAAACACCATATATTTT.

This clone has only one observation. CDR3 sequence: CAWRGVQQGARETQYF. As DNA, the CDR3 is TGTGCCTGGAGAGGAGTACAACAGGGGGCACGGGAGACCCAGTACTTC. The chain joins TRBV30 to TRBJ2-5; the match to TRBD1 covers 9 bases. Germline V gene sequence: CDR1 GTSNPN, CDR2 SVGIG (reference sequence). This CDR3 has 16 amino acids. Germline trimming cut 3 bases from V and 5 bases from J; bases unmatched to any gene: 13.

This chain joins TRBV18 and TRBJ2-5, with 7 bases identical to TRBD1. The trim removed 9 bases at V and 3 bases at J, leaving 10 bases unmatched. Germline V gene data show CDR1 as KGHSH and CDR2 as LQKENI. This CDR3 is 14 amino acids long. DNA of the CDR3: TGTGCCAGTCAAACAGGGGTGATGGAAGAGACCCAGTACTTC. This gives the protein CASQTGVMEETQYF.

The chain joins TRBV7-8 to TRBJ1-6, with D possibly TRBD1 on 6 matching bases. From germline, CDR1 is SGHVS and CDR2 FQNEAQ. The germline V and J ends were trimmed by 5 bases and 6 bases, with 14 bases remaining between them. This CDR3 contains 15 residues. CDR3 coding DNA: TGTGCCAGCAGCCCAGGGGTCGCGGCTAATTCACCCCTCCACTTT. It yields the protein CASSPGVAANSPLHF.

The gene calls are TRBV5-1 and TRBJ2-2; TRBD2 is a possible D gene (6 bases). This CDR3 comprises 16 residues. Germline CDR1 reads SGHRS; CDR2 reads YFSETQ. V was clipped by 6 bases and J by 3 bases, with 18 bases between them. CDR3 residues: CASTREGGADTGELFF. As DNA, the CDR3 is TGCGCCAGCACCCGCGAAGGAGGGGCCGACACCGGGGAGCTGTTTTTT.

The rearrangement links TRBV28 to TRBJ2-7; D unclear. In germline, CDR1 is MDHEN, CDR2 SYDVKM. The ends were cut back, 2 bases at V and 9 bases at J, with 14 bases in the middle. The CDR3 is 13 residues long. This CDR3 is CASSLSLGPAQYF. In nucleotides, the CDR3 is TGTGCCAGCAGTTTAAGTTTAGGGCCGGCGCAGTACTTC.

In its sample, this clone was seen once. The chain links TRBV6-4 to TRBJ2-1, with D unresolved. V was pared by 9 bases and J by 6 bases, with 15 bases between. The germline V gene encodes CDR1 MRHNA and CDR2 SNTAGT. CDR3 length: 13 residues. CDR3 nucleotide sequence: TGTGCCAGTAGCAGGTCCCGGCTCAATGAGCAGTTCTTC. Translation: CASSRSRLNEQFF.

The chain carries TRBV18 and TRBJ2-1, with D perhaps matching TRBD2 (5 bases). V was pared by 3 bases and J by 7 bases, with 16 bases between. This CDR3 spans 15 amino acids. Germline lookup yields CDR1 KGHSH and CDR2 LQKENI. CDR3 sequence (DNA): TGTGCCAGCTCACCCACGGGCGGGCCCGGGAATGAGCAGTTCTTC. It is translated as CASSPTGGPGNEQFF.

The chain is built from TRBV2 and TRBJ1-1, with 7 bases matching TRBD1. CDR1 is SNHLY, CDR2 FYNNEI, per germline. This CDR3 region has 13 residues. The junction had 8 bases not matched to a gene; V was cut back by 9 bases and J by 4 bases. CDR3 DNA sequence: TGTGCCAGTCTCGGACAGGTTGGCACTGAAGCTTTCTTT. Amino acid sequence: CASLGQVGTEAFF.